The rows below give T cell receptor beta chains drawn from one sample of a study of blood T cell repertoires in COVID-19. The data were produced by immunoSEQ multiplex PCR, yet TCRdb's version contains in-frame clones alone and is incomplete. This sample has roughly 230,000 clones, with about four fifths found just once. The specimen was peripheral blood. The source of these receptors is a man aged 45-65 years with acute or convalescent COVID-19. The CDR3 runs from the conserved cysteine through the conserved F or W. Each record gives: D gene, clone size, J gene, V gene, CDR3 DNA, CDR3 protein. D genes are given only for firm matches. The listing skips clone size in some rows; elsewhere it reads once, few, many or a size class.

>TRBD2|-|TRBJ2-5|TRBV28
TGTGCCAGCAGCCCCGTAAGCGGGAGGGGAGAGACCCAGTACTTC
CASSPVSGRGETQYF
>TRBD1|-|TRBJ1-4|TRBV5-4
TGTGCCAGCAGCTCCGACCAGCAGGGGGCTGGTGAAAAACTGTTTTTT
CASSSDQQGAGEKLFF
>-|once|TRBJ2-5|TRBV12-2
TGTGCAAGTCGCTTAGGTTTTGTCCCCCTCAGGGGGCAAGAGACCCAGTACTTC
CASRLGFVPLRGQETQYF
>TRBD1|-|TRBJ2-7|TRBV7-6
TGTGCCAGCAGTCCCGGGACAGGAGAATACGAGCAGTACTTC
CASSPGTGEYEQYF
>TRBD1|-|TRBJ2-6|TRBV30
TGTGCCTGGAATACAGGGGTAGGGGCCAACGTCCTGACTTTC
CAWNTGVGANVLTF
>TRBD1|-|TRBJ2-7|TRBV29-1
TGCAGCGTAGATCCGGGACAGGGATCCCTCGAGCAGTACTTC
CSVDPGQGSLEQYF
>-|-|TRBJ1-5|TRBV30
TGTGCCTGGAGTGGCGACAGAAATCAGCCCCAGCATTTT
CAWSGDRNQPQHF
>-|once|TRBJ1-5|TRBV6-5
TGTGCCAGCACCTCCGGACAGTCTAATCAGCCCCAGCATTTT
CASTSGQSNQPQHF
>-|-|TRBJ1-1|TRBV6-5
TGTGCCAGCAGTCGAAATGGGAGGGGTCCTGAAGCTTTCTTT
CASSRNGRGPEAFF
>TRBD1|-|TRBJ1-2|TRBV7-9
TGTGCCACCGACAGGGATTCGGATGGCTACACCTTC
CATDRDSDGYTF
>-|-|TRBJ1-2|TRBV30
TGTGCCTGGAGTGTACGGGCGTCGACAGGTGGCTACACCTTC
CAWSVRASTGGYTF
>TRBD1|-|TRBJ1-1|TRBV7-2
TGTGCCAGCAGCTGGGACAGGGTCTCCACTGAAGCTTTCTTT
CASSWDRVSTEAFF
>TRBD2|-|TRBJ2-3|TRBV7-8
TGTGCCAGCAGCTTCGAGCGGGAGGGTAGAACAGATACGCAGTATTTT
CASSFEREGRTDTQYF
>-|-|TRBJ2-5|TRBV30
TGTGCCTGGAGTATGGGGGCGGAGACCCAGTACTTC
CAWSMGAETQYF
>TRBD2|-|TRBJ2-1|TRBV10-3
TGTGCCCTGAGGGGAGCGGGGGACAATGAGCAGTTCTTC
CALRGAGDNEQFF
>TRBD1|-|TRBJ1-1|TRBV6-1
TGTGCCAGCAGTGAATGGACAGGGGTTATCGAAGCTTTCTTT
CASSEWTGVIEAFF
>TRBD2|-|TRBJ2-1|TRBV10-3
TGTGCCATCAGTGAGACCGGGACTAGCGGAAACAATGAGCAGTTCTTC
CAISETGTSGNNEQFF
>-|once|TRBJ1-2|TRBV6-5
TGTGCCAGCGCCCCATCGGGACAAAAGGGCTACACCTTC
CASAPSGQKGYTF
>-|-|TRBJ1-1|TRBV6-5
TGTGCCAGCAGTTACCGCGGTCGGGACACTGAAGCTTTCTTT
CASSYRGRDTEAFF
>TRBD2|-|TRBJ2-2|TRBV27
TGTGCCAGCAGTTTTCGCAAGCGGGAGGGAACCGGGGAGCTGTTTTTT
CASSFRKREGTGELFF
>TRBD1|-|TRBJ1-2|TRBV25-1
TGTGCCAGCAGTGCAGGGACAGGGAACTATGGCTACACCTTC
CASSAGTGNYGYTF
>-|-|TRBJ2-2|TRBV7-3
TGTGCCAGCAGCTTATTAGAAGTTTCCGGGGAGCTGTTTTTT
CASSLLEVSGELFF
>TRBD2|-|TRBJ2-2|TRBV28
TGTGCCAGCAGTTCGGGGACTAGCGGGAGAGGGACCGGGGAGCTGTTTTTT
CASSSGTSGRGTGELFF
>-|-|TRBJ2-7|TRBV18
TGTGCCAGCTCACCTTCCCGCGGGACGTACGAGCAGTACTTC
CASSPSRGTYEQYF
>-|few|TRBJ1-6|TRBV7-9
TGTGCCAGCAGCTTACCCAGGGCAGACAGCTCCTATAATTCACCCCTCCACTTT
CASSLPRADSSYNSPLHF
>-|-|TRBJ2-7|TRBV4-1
TGCGCCAGCAGCCAAGCTGACAGAAACCCCTACGAGCAGTACTTC
CASSQADRNPYEQYF
>TRBD2|-|TRBJ2-1|TRBV7-9
TGTGCCAGCAGCAAGAGCGGGATGGCTAATGAGCAGTTCTTC
CASSKSGMANEQFF
>TRBD2|-|TRBJ2-3|TRBV6-5
TGTGCCAGCACGGGGGGGCTAGATACGCAGTATTTT
CASTGGLDTQYF
>TRBD1|-|TRBJ1-2|TRBV19
TGTGCCAGTAGTATCGAACAGGGGCCTCCTAACTATGGCTACACCTTC
CASSIEQGPPNYGYTF
>-|-|TRBJ2-3|TRBV27
TGTGCCAGCAGTTCTACCCCCCGGGTTACTATCACAGATACGCAGTATTTT
CASSSTPRVTITDTQYF
>TRBD1|-|TRBJ2-5|TRBV7-6
TGTGCCAGCAGCTTAGCTACCGGGACAGGGGGCGTAGAGACCCAGTACTTC
CASSLATGTGGVETQYF
>-|-|TRBJ2-4|TRBV6-1
TGTGCCAGCAGTGAAGCGCGGGACTGGACAGGAGCCAAAAACATTCAGTACTTC
CASSEARDWTGAKNIQYF
>-|-|TRBJ1-1|TRBV6-5
TGTGCCAGCAGCCCCGGGGGGTTCACTGAAGCTTTCTTT
CASSPGGFTEAFF
>-|-|TRBJ1-5|TRBV29-1
TGCAGCGTTGTGGGTAGTGGAGGTCAGCCCCAGCATTTT
CSVVGSGGQPQHF
>TRBD2|-|TRBJ2-7|TRBV9
TGTGCCAGCAGCGCCGGGACTAGCGGGTTGTACGAGCAGTACTTC
CASSAGTSGLYEQYF
>TRBD2|-|TRBJ2-2|TRBV3-1/TRBV3-2
TGTGCCAGCAGCCAAGCGGGGGGGCCCACCGGGGAGCTGTTTTTT
CASSQAGGPTGELFF
>TRBD1|-|TRBJ2-2|TRBV6-6
TGTGCCAGCAGACCACAGGGGTACACCGGGGAGCTGTTTTTT
CASRPQGYTGELFF
>-|-|TRBJ2-5|TRBV5-1
TGCGCCAGCAGCTTGGCGGCGGGTGCTCAAGAGACCCAGTACTTC
CASSLAAGAQETQYF
>-|-|TRBJ2-5|TRBV5-1
TGCGCCAGCAGCTTCGGTTCGGAGACCCAGTACTTC
CASSFGSETQYF
>TRBD1|-|TRBJ2-7|TRBV10-3
TGTGCCATCAGTGAAGTGCAGGGGGCTAACGAGCAGTACTTC
CAISEVQGANEQYF
>TRBD1|-|TRBJ2-1|TRBV7-3
TGTGCCAGCAGCTTAAGACAGGGTCTAAGTCTGAATGAGCAGTTCTTC
CASSLRQGLSLNEQFF
>-|-|TRBJ1-4|TRBV9
TGTGCCAGCAGCCAAGGGCAGGGAACTAATGAAAAACTGTTTTTT
CASSQGQGTNEKLFF
>TRBD2|-|TRBJ2-7|TRBV10-2
TGCGCCAGCACCGGGACTATCGCCTACGAGCAGTACTTC
CASTGTIAYEQYF
>-|once|TRBJ2-1|TRBV9
TGTGCCAGCAACAGGGACCGACCGACCAATGAGCAGTTCTTC
CASNRDRPTNEQFF
>TRBD2|-|TRBJ2-7|TRBV2
TGTGCCAGCGGCATGGGAGGGTTGTCCTACGAGCAGTACTTC
CASGMGGLSYEQYF
>TRBD2|-|TRBJ2-5|TRBV4-1
TGCGCCAGCAGCCGTAGTAGCGGGGGGGCCGCAGAGACCCAGTACTTC
CASSRSSGGAAETQYF
>-|-|TRBJ2-3|TRBV19
TGTGCCAGTAGGACTGCCCCCAGCACAGATACGCAGTATTTT
CASRTAPSTDTQYF
>-|-|TRBJ2-7|TRBV3-1/TRBV3-2
TGTGCCAGCAGCCAAGGGGGCGACGAGCAGTACTTC
CASSQGGDEQYF
>TRBD1|-|TRBJ2-7|TRBV6-5
TGTGCCAGCAGATGGGGACAGGGGGCATATGAGCAGTACTTC
CASRWGQGAYEQYF
>-|-|TRBJ1-5|TRBV28
TGTGCCAGCAGTCCTTCCGGACAGATAAATCAGCCCCAGCATTTT
CASSPSGQINQPQHF
>-|-|TRBJ2-5|TRBV10-3
TGTGCCATCAGTGAGTCCGGGAATAGTGGAGAGACCCAGTACTTC
CAISESGNSGETQYF
>-|once|TRBJ1-3|TRBV11-3
TGTGCCAGCAGCGGAGCGGGAGCTGGAAACACCATATATTTT
CASSGAGAGNTIYF
>TRBD1|-|TRBJ2-7|TRBV5-6
TGTGCCAGCAGCTCGGGACAGGGGGCCTACGAGCAGTACTTC
CASSSGQGAYEQYF
>TRBD1|-|TRBJ1-1|TRBV18
TGTGCCAGCTCACCTGACAGGGTGACTGAAGCTTTCTTT
CASSPDRVTEAFF
>TRBD1|few|TRBJ2-1|TRBV5-1
TGCGCCAGCAGCTTCCCCGGGACAGGTAGGAATGAGCAGTTCTTC
CASSFPGTGRNEQFF
>-|-|TRBJ1-1|TRBV27
TGTGCCAGCAGTTCGCCAGGTTGGAACACTGAAGCTTTCTTT
CASSSPGWNTEAFF
>-|-|TRBJ2-4|TRBV23-1
TGCGCCAGCAGTCAAGGAGAAAACGTAGCCAAAAACATTCAGTACTTC
CASSQGENVAKNIQYF
>-|-|TRBJ1-4|TRBV11-3
TGTGCCAGCAGCTTCAGGGGTGAAAAACTGTTTTTT
CASSFRGEKLFF
>TRBD2|-|TRBJ2-2|TRBV28
TGTGCCAGCAGTTTAGGACTAGCGGAGACCGGGGAGCTGTTTTTT
CASSLGLAETGELFF